The T cell receptor beta chain under discussion was sequenced for a study of CD8 T cells in Susac syndrome. Whole-study findings and limits: As acknowledged by the study, its TCR sequencing and HLA analysis included a relatively small number of individuals.

This CDR3 is built from 15 residues. V lost 2 bases to trimming and J lost 4 bases; unmatched junction nucleotides: 7. Germline V gene data show CDR1 as LGHDT and CDR2 as YNNKEL (reference sequence). After extraction with the RNeasy kit, roughly 0.5 to 1 ug of the RNA was reverse transcribed using random hexamers. It was immunoSEQ multiplex PCR that amplified TCR beta CDR3 across 54 Vbeta and 13 Jbeta. TCRdb re-called the immunoSEQ multiplex PCR reads through MiXCR, storing one row per CDR3 protein. The data hold around 220,000 distinct CDR3 sequences, with 92% observed a single time. TCR beta from blood CD8+ and CD4+ T cells was sequenced. Negative isolation yielded CD4+ and CD8+ T cells, and FACS enriched TEMRA cells. As to this clonotype: Antigen unknown.

This chain joins TRBV3-1 and TRBJ2-7; 8 bases match TRBD1. The sample was CD8+ T cells from PBMCs. This clonotype originated in a human donor with multiple sclerosis. Written as DNA, the CDR3 is TGTGCCAGCAGCCAAAAACCGGGACAGGTTTACGAGCAGTACTTC. As protein: CASSQKPGQVYEQYF.